The 23 T cell receptor beta chains below come from one sample, sequenced in a study of a mutant IDH1 vaccine in newly diagnosed glioma. The table came from immunoSEQ multiplex PCR; TCRdb's copy has only in-frame clones and leaves some out. The table has some 20,000 clones, approximately 84% seen once. Time point noted: week 47, end of study. Mutant IDH1 20-mer peptide, at 300 ug, made up each vaccine dose, with topical imiquimod. Their target antigens are unknown. The specimen comprised PBMCs, sampled from a glioma patient whose treatment included an IDH1 peptide vaccine. These receptors all come from a man aged 40-50 years with glioma.

The CDR3 protein is CATSREVRVWETQYF. The CDR3 nucleotides are TGTGCCACCAGCAGAGAAGTAAGGGTTTGGGAGACCCAGTACTTC. This chain connects TRBV15 to TRBJ2-5; D is unresolved. The CDR3 runs to 15 residues. Germline V gives CDR1 LNHNV, CDR2 YYDKDF (reference sequence). V dropped 0 bases and J dropped 5 bases, with 13 bases sitting between them.

The rearrangement links TRBV27 to TRBJ2-7, with D perhaps TRBD2 (5 bases). Trimming cost V 2 bases and J 4 bases, with 18 bases left between them. The CDR3 contains 16 residues. Per germline, CDR1 MNHEY and CDR2 SMNVEV (reference sequence). Written as DNA, the CDR3 is TGTGCCAGCAGTTTAGGGGTCGGGGATAGAAGATACGAGCAGTACTTC. It translates to CASSLGVGDRRYEQYF.

The chain couples TRBV18 to TRBJ1-4; no definite D call. Germline V gives CDR1 KGHSH, CDR2 LQKENI. The CDR3 contains 15 residues. Trimming pared 3 bases from V and 8 bases from J, leaving 16 bases between. CDR3 region: CASSPKGGRLEKLFF. The CDR3, as DNA: TGTGCCAGCTCACCCAAAGGAGGACGGCTCGAAAAACTGTTTTTT.

The chain employs TRBV6-1 and TRBJ2-7; TRBD2 might be the D (6 bases). The germline V gene has CDR1 MNHNS and CDR2 SASEGT. The CDR3 is 16 residues long. V was shortened by 3 bases and J by 0 bases, with 15 bases between the two germline ends. CDR3 coding DNA: TGTGCCAGCAGTGAGAACCCGGGGGTAGGCTCCTACGAGCAGTACTTC. Translation gives CASSENPGVGSYEQYF.

This clone occurred once. This chain connects TRBV19 to TRBJ1-5; D call uncertain. The V end lost 11 bases, the J end lost 0 bases, and 11 bases lay between the germline ends. Per germline, CDR1 LNHDA and CDR2 SQIVND (reference sequence). The CDR3 contains 13 residues. CDR3 nucleotide sequence: TGTGCCCTCCGGGATTATAGCAATCAGCCCCAGCATTTT. Translating it yields CALRDYSNQPQHF.

The chain is built from TRBV19 and TRBJ1-1; D not resolved. Trimming took off 5 bases at V and 8 bases at J, with 9 bases between the two ends. CDR3 length equals 11 residues. CDR1 is LNHDA and CDR2 is SQIVND in the germline V gene (reference sequence). The CDR3 reads CASSFSAEAFF. The CDR3 DNA is TGTGCCAGTAGTTTCAGCGCGGAAGCTTTCTTT.

The chain uses TRBV6-5 and TRBJ2-3, with no clear D. V shed 4 bases and J shed 8 bases, with 19 bases lying between them. CDR1 is MNHEY and CDR2 is SVGAGI in the germline V gene. The CDR3 sequence is 15 residues long. CDR3 region: CASSFLLTCVSTQYF. The CDR3 DNA follows: TGTGCCAGCAGTTTCCTCCTTACGTGCGTAAGTACGCAGTATTTT.

The chain employs TRBV7-6 and TRBJ2-1; 10 nucleotides agree with TRBD2. Germline V gene data show CDR1 as SGHVS and CDR2 as FNYEAQ. The CDR3 spans 16 residues. Trimming removed 2 bases from V and 2 bases from J; junction bases left unmatched: 3. CDR3 loop: CASSLTGLAAYNEQFF. CDR3 DNA sequence: TGTGCCAGCAGCTTAACCGGACTAGCGGCCTACAATGAGCAGTTCTTC.

The chain combines TRBV7-2 with TRBJ1-3; D is unclear. There are 12 residues in the CDR3. Trimming removed 5 bases at V and 5 bases at J, with 7 bases between. Per the germline V gene, CDR1 is SGHTA and CDR2 is FQGNSA. The DNA of the CDR3 is TGTGCCAGCAGCCCAACCAGAAACACCATATATTTT. Its protein product is CASSPTRNTIYF.

The table lists this clone with a count of one. The chain couples TRBV7-2 to TRBJ2-4; D gene unclear. The CDR3 runs 16 residues. V gave up 4 bases and J gave up 0 bases, with 13 bases separating them. CDR1 is SGHTA and CDR2 is FQGNSA in the germline V gene. The DNA for the CDR3 is TGTGCCAGCAGCTCCGCTGGGGAAGGAGCCAAAAACATTCAGTACTTC. Its translation: CASSSAGEGAKNIQYF. The full variable domain, rest sourced from reference TRBV7-2 and TRBJ2-4, is GAGVSQSPSNKVTEKGKDVELRCDPISGHTALYWYRQSLGQGLEFLIYFQGNSAPDKSGLPSDRFSAERTGGSVSTLTIQRTQQEDSAVYLCASSSAGEGAKNIQYFGAGTRLSVL.

This chain links TRBV5-4 with TRBJ2-7; 8 bases match TRBD1. With 4 bases clipped from V and 0 bases from J, the junction kept 6 bases outside the gene matches. This CDR3 has 15 amino acids. From germline, CDR1 is SGHNT and CDR2 YYREEE (reference sequence). The chain's CDR3 is CASSKTGTGSYEQYF. CDR3 nucleotides: TGTGCCAGCAGCAAAACCGGGACAGGCTCCTACGAGCAGTACTTC.

The chain combines TRBV10-3 with TRBJ2-1; the D gene is possibly TRBD1 (6 bases). V was shortened by 4 bases and J by 6 bases, with 10 bases between the two germline ends. The CDR3 is made up of 13 amino acids. The germline V gene has CDR1 ENHRY and CDR2 SYGVKD. The CDR3 DNA sequence: TGTGCCATCAGTGGGACAGAGTTCAATGAGCAGTTCTTC. Residues: CAISGTEFNEQFF.

The chain has TRBV13 and TRBJ1-3; no reliable D call. This CDR3 has 13 residues. CDR1 PRHDT and CDR2 FYEKMQ come from the germline V gene (reference sequence). The V gene lost 7 bases and the J gene lost 0 bases, with 7 bases spanning the gap. CDR3 sequence (DNA): TGTGCCAGCAAAGGCGACTCTGGAAACACCATATATTTT. Its translation is CASKGDSGNTIYF.

This chain uses TRBV2 with TRBJ2-3, with no clear D. The germline V gene encodes CDR1 SNHLY and CDR2 FYNNEI. This CDR3 contains 10 residues. V lost 7 bases and J lost 4, with 3 bases in between. The CDR3 region has the DNA TGTGCCAGCAAATCAGATACGCAGTATTTT. Translated: CASKSDTQYF.

This clone is labeled as medium-sized. CDR3 residues: CASSREGSGKTYEQYF. CDR3 bases: TGTGCCAGCAGCCGGGAGGGTAGCGGGAAAACCTACGAGCAGTACTTC. The gene calls are TRBV7-2 and TRBJ2-7; 8 bases are a match to TRBD2. The CDR3 extends over 16 amino acids. J was trimmed by 2 bases and V by 5 bases; bases with no gene match: 11. In germline, CDR1 is SGHTA, CDR2 FQGNSA.

The gene calls are TRBV7-9 and TRBJ2-3; D is possibly TRBD2 (5 bases). Germline CDR1 is SEHNR and CDR2 is FQNEAQ (reference sequence). Trimming stripped 3 bases from V and 0 bases from J, with 13 bases between. This CDR3 has 16 residues. CDR3 in DNA: TGTGCCAGCAGCTTTACTCGAAGGACTAGCACAGATACGCAGTATTTT. Translation gives CASSFTRRTSTDTQYF.

The gene calls are TRBV21-1 and TRBJ2-3; TRBD2, the table's D call, was not compared with the DNA. TRBV21-1 is annotated as a pseudogene. The CDR3 length is 18 residues. DNA for the CDR3: TGTGCCAGCAGGGAAAGGGAGGGGGTAGCGGGGAACACAGATACGCAGTATTTT. It translates to CASREREGVAGNTDTQYF.

The gene calls are TRBV9 and TRBJ1-2; 11 bases are a match to TRBD1. The germline gives CDR1 SGDLS, CDR2 YYNGEE. Trimming cost V 6 bases and J 4 bases; bases outside gene matches: 11. There are 16 residues in the CDR3. CDR3 sequence: CASIGVGTGGVYGYTF. The CDR3 coding sequence is TGTGCCAGCATCGGAGTCGGGACAGGGGGTGTCTATGGCTACACCTTC.

The chain couples TRBV6-5 to TRBJ2-4, with D possibly TRBD1 on 6 matching bases. The CDR3 covers 13 residues. Trimming removed 6 bases from V and 8 bases from J, with 14 bases in between. From germline, CDR1 is MNHEY and CDR2 SVGAGI. The CDR3 region is CASRIQGGDIQYF. CDR3 sequence (DNA): TGTGCCAGCAGGATACAGGGTGGGGACATTCAGTACTTC.

This chain uses TRBV18 with TRBJ1-2; D is possibly TRBD1 (5 bases). Looked up from germline, CDR1 is KGHSH and CDR2 is LQKENI. The CDR3 runs 14 residues. The V gene lost 3 bases and the J gene lost 4 bases, with 12 bases spanning the gap. The CDR3 region has the DNA TGTGCCAGCTCACCTGACAGATACTTCTATGGCTACACCTTC. Translation gives CASSPDRYFYGYTF.

V gene TRBV5-1 combines with J gene TRBJ2-5, with 11 bases matching TRBD2. CDR3 length equals 16 residues. CDR1 and CDR2 (germline): SGHRS, YFSETQ. V lost 1 base to trimming and J lost 5 bases; unmatched junction nucleotides: 7. In DNA form, the CDR3 reads TGCGCCAGCAGCTTGATCATAGCGGGAGGGCGGGAGACCCAGTACTTC. Translated: CASSLIIAGGRETQYF.

The V and J genes are TRBV28 and TRBJ2-7; no definite D call. V dropped 4 bases and J dropped 2 bases, with 9 bases sitting between them. CDR1 and CDR2 (germline): MDHEN, SYDVKM. This CDR3 is built from 13 residues. The CDR3 region is CASSSPVTYEQYF. In DNA form, the CDR3 reads TGTGCCAGCAGTTCACCGGTTACCTACGAGCAGTACTTC.

This chain connects TRBV14 to TRBJ2-2; no firm D call. Germline V gives CDR1 SGHDN, CDR2 FVKESK. The V and J ends lost 6 bases and 5 bases respectively, with 16 bases between them. The CDR3 has 15 amino acids. Here the CDR3 reads CASSLGALRTGELFF. CDR3 nucleotide sequence: TGTGCCAGCAGTTTAGGTGCCCTAAGGACCGGGGAGCTGTTTTTT.